The text below deals with one T cell receptor beta chain. Its antigen is currently unknown. This CDR3 is built from 15 residues. CDR1 and CDR2 (germline): SGHKS, YYEKEE (reference sequence). The ends lost 3 bases at V and 2 bases at J; junction bases unmatched: 5. Sequenced by immunoSEQ multiplex PCR; TCRdb stores in-frame clones only, minus some. The sample contains around 36,000 clones, over 75% of which appear only once. These data originate in a study of OX40 agonist ivuxolimab in advanced cancers. Study-level information: The dose-escalation group included hepatocellular carcinoma, melanoma, renal cell carcinoma and head and neck cancer. Anti-PD-1, anti-PD-L1 or anti-CTLA-4 therapy given earlier was allowed, and over 35% had some. Study outcomes and limitations: Average numbers of expanded clones were greater in CD8+ T cells than in CD4+.

This rearrangement joins TRBV5-5 to TRBJ2-7; TRBD1 matches at 10 bases. The sequence was collected from an adult with an advanced solid tumor such as melanoma, head and neck, liver or kidney cancer. The material was CD4+ or CD8+ T cells sorted from blood, obtained in a trial of the OX40 agonist ivuxolimab. This CDR3 reads CASSSHGTGAYEQYF. The CDR3 DNA reads TGTGCCAGCAGCTCGCACGGGACAGGGGCCTACGAGCAGTACTTC.